The source of this T cell receptor (beta chain) is a study of T cells in localized non-small cell lung cancer. Notes on the study in general: Paired adjacent lung recovered a median roughly 60 of the top 100 tumor clones. Sequencing was restricted to one tumor region; therefore, heterogeneity remains possible.

The repertoire was sequenced with immunoSEQ multiplex PCR; TCRdb's copy has only in-frame clones and lacks some. The table records around 90,000 clones, 60% to 85% of them present only once. The V end was cut by 5 bases, the J end by 2 bases, with 19 bases between. Germline lookup yields CDR1 SQVTM and CDR2 ANQGSEA. The CDR3 runs 16 residues. This clone was seen more than once but under ten times. The antigen remains unidentified. This sequence was found in a man between 40 and 70 years old with stage II squamous cell lung carcinoma. The chain joins TRBV29-1 to TRBJ1-3; maybe TRBD1 (6 bases). The sample was PBMCs, taken before any cancer treatment. Written as DNA, the CDR3 is TGCAGCGTTATATGGCGGGACACGGATCCTGGAAACACCATATATTTT. Its protein is CSVIWRDTDPGNTIYF.